The present T cell receptor (beta chain) was sequenced within a study of blood T cell repertoires in COVID-19. Overall study: Donors in the United States, Italy and Spain gave samples during acute or convalescent COVID-19. Sources were T cells, B-cell-depleted T cells, or PBMCs; the material itself was cDNA or gDNA.

V was shortened by 5 bases and J by 4 bases, with 8 bases between the two germline ends. The CDR3 consists of 12 residues. Germline assignment: CDR1 WSHSY and CDR2 SAAADI. The authors' processing: Nucleated cell number was recorded as an estimate derived from reference gene primer amplification. The method was immunoSEQ multiplex PCR; TCRdb's version includes in-frame clones alone and lacks a portion of them. The V and J calls and the clone size are those of that table, but D and trimming were determined from the DNA. The table includes some 250,000 clones, more than 75% detected once. This receptor was obtained from a woman aged 25-40 years who had recovered from COVID-19. This chain links TRBV10-2 with TRBJ2-5, with D unresolved. The specimen sequenced was peripheral blood. The CDR3 coding sequence is TGCGCCAGCAGTAAAAGCCGAGAGACCCAGTACTTC. It specifies CASSKSRETQYF.